This T cell receptor (beta chain) was identified in a study of beta chain features in type 1 diabetes. Expressed TCRB transcripts were sequenced because the entire RNA isolate underwent reverse transcription. Profiling relied on immunoSEQ multiplex PCR, and the TCRdb table lists in-frame clones only, not all of them. The table includes some 150,000 clones, 8% to 13% detected once. Remarks on this clone: The target antigen is unknown.

V was clipped by 3 bases and J by 5 bases, with 17 bases between them. The germline CDR1 and CDR2 sequences are SGHNT and YYREEE (reference sequence). This CDR3 is 15 amino acids long. Study outcomes and limitations: A moderate, significant TCRB CDR3 shortening appeared in type 1 diabetes across four CD4+ subsets.

The sequence was obtained from a man in his late teens or twenties in good health. The genes are TRBV5-4 and TRBJ2-5; D not resolved. Input material: naive CD4+ T cells from blood. CDR3 sequence reads: CASSSPGSAQETQYF. CDR3 DNA: TGTGCCAGCAGCTCCCCCGGGTCAGCCCAGGAGACCCAGTACTTC.